Shown below are 25 T cell receptor beta chains from a single sample sequenced in a study of blood T cell repertoires in COVID-19. Sequencing was performed with immunoSEQ multiplex PCR; in TCRdb, only in-frame clones are kept and a portion is missing. Found here are tens of thousands of clones, 88% of them singletons; the top ten hold 1% to 1.5%. Sequenced material: peripheral blood. These TCRs come from a woman aged 60-75 years with acute or convalescent COVID-19.

This sequence joins TRBV12-3 or TRBV12-4 and TRBJ2-7; 9 positions match TRBD1. The CDR3 runs 13 residues. Trimming cost V 5 bases and J 6 bases; bases outside gene matches: 5. The CDR3 coding sequence is TGTGCCAGCAGTGCGGGACAGGGCCTCGAGCAGTACGTC. This translates into CASSAGQGLEQYV.

The chain carries TRBV5-6 and TRBJ1-2; TRBD1 matches at 11 bases. The V and J ends lost 3 bases and 4 bases, in that order; junction bases with no gene match: 8. Germline CDR1 SGHDT, CDR2 YYEEEE. The CDR3 extends over 16 amino acids. CDR3 residues: CASSSGTGGSSYGYTF. The CDR3 DNA follows: TGTGCCAGCAGCTCCGGGACAGGGGGTTCGAGCTATGGCTACACCTTC.

The chain carries TRBV14 and TRBJ1-6, with TRBD1 identical over 8 bases. Germline values: CDR1 SGHDN, CDR2 FVKESK. After removal of 4 bases from V and 0 bases from J, the junction contained 8 bases not matched to a gene. The CDR3 has 18 amino acids. CDR3 nucleotide sequence: TGTGCCAGCAGCCCCGGACAGGGTGAGGGCTCCTATAATTCACCCCTCCACTTT. Protein product: CASSPGQGEGSYNSPLHF.

The chain uses TRBV5-1 and TRBJ1-4; D not certain. The CDR3 is made up of 14 amino acids. The germline V gene has CDR1 SGHRS and CDR2 YFSETQ. V shed 1 base and J shed 7 bases, with 11 bases lying between them. CDR3 amino acids: CASSLTGGGEKLFF. The CDR3 DNA reads TGCGCCAGCAGCTTGACGGGAGGAGGTGAAAAACTGTTTTTT.

For the CDR3, the DNA is TGCGCCAGCAGCCCGGGGGGCAAATTGAACACTGAAGCTTTCTTT. Protein: CASSPGGKLNTEAFF. The genes are TRBV5-1 and TRBJ1-1; D might be TRBD1 (6 bases). There are 15 residues in the CDR3. The germline gives CDR1 SGHRS, CDR2 YFSETQ. V lost 4 bases and J 0 bases, leaving 13 bases between the germline ends.

V is TRBV2 and J is TRBJ1-6, with D unresolved. Germline loops: CDR1 SNHLY, CDR2 FYNNEI. The CDR3 loop spans 14 amino acids. V lost 4 bases to trimming and J lost 8 bases, with 12 bases between them. This CDR3 is CASSVARQDSPLHF. CDR3 in DNA: TGTGCCAGCAGTGTCGCCCGGCAGGATTCACCCCTCCACTTT.

The chain combines TRBV7-3 with TRBJ1-1; 10 positions agree with TRBD1. This CDR3 is 16 amino acids long. Germline loops: CDR1 SGHTA, CDR2 FQGTGA. Trimming at V came to 1 base and at J to 4 bases, leaving 6 bases not matched to a gene. CDR3 in DNA: TGTGCCAGCAGCTTAAGGGCCCGGGACAGGGGCACTGAAGCTTTCTTT. Residues: CASSLRARDRGTEAFF.

The chain recombines TRBV11-1 with TRBJ2-7; D is possibly TRBD1 (6 bases). V gave up 3 bases and J gave up 0 bases, with 12 bases separating them. The germline V gene encodes CDR1 SGHAT and CDR2 FQDESV (reference sequence). This CDR3 is built from 15 residues. CDR3 sequence (DNA): TGTGCCAGCAGCTTCTGGGCAGGGGTCTCCTACGAGCAGTACGTC. Its translation is CASSFWAGVSYEQYV.

A single count supports this clone. V and J are TRBV5-8 and TRBJ1-4; no firm D call. Germline V lookup: CDR1 SGHTS, CDR2 YDEGEE. This CDR3 region has 14 residues. V lost 3 bases, J lost 6 bases, and 12 bases lay in between. CDR3 in amino acids: CASSSIGQDEKLFF. The CDR3 DNA follows: TGTGCCAGCAGCTCTATTGGGCAAGATGAAAAACTGTTTTTT.

This sequence joins TRBV7-9 and TRBJ1-1; 7 nucleotides agree with TRBD1. Per the germline V gene, CDR1 is SEHNR and CDR2 is FQNEAQ (reference sequence). V shed 1 base and J 8 bases; nucleotides not matched to a gene: 4. This CDR3 is 13 amino acids long. CDR3 bases: TGTGCCAGCAGCTTAGGGGGACAGCGCGAAGCTTTCTTT. As protein: CASSLGGQREAFF.

This clone appeared a few times. The V and J genes are TRBV4-2 and TRBJ2-1; TRBD2 matches 10 bases. Germline V lookup: CDR1 LGHNA, CDR2 YNFKEQ. V trimming: 1 base; J trimming: 0 bases; junction bases outside the gene matches: 0. The CDR3 extends over 16 amino acids. The CDR3, as DNA: TGTGCCAGCAGCCAAGCTAGCGGGAGCTCCTACAATGAGCAGTTCTTC. This codes for CASSQASGSSYNEQFF.

The chain combines TRBV5-1 with TRBJ1-2, with D unresolved. V was clipped by 0 bases and J by 8 bases, with 17 bases between them. CDR3 length equals 15 residues. The germline gives CDR1 SGHRS, CDR2 YFSETQ. The CDR3 DNA sequence: TGCGCCAGCAGCTTGGGGGCCCTTCTAGAGGGCGGCTACACCTTC. Translation: CASSLGALLEGGYTF. Looking up the rest from reference TRBV5-1 and TRBJ1-2 gives the full variable domain: KAGVTQTPRYLIKTRGQQVTLSCSPISGHRSVSWYQQTPGQGLQFLFEYFSETQRNKGNFPGRFSGRQFSNSRSEMNVSTLELGDSALYLCASSLGALLEGGYTFGSGTRLTVV.

The gene calls are TRBV29-1 and TRBJ1-4; D not resolved. CDR3 length: 14 amino acids. Trimming took 6 bases from V and 4 from J, leaving 15 bases between them. Germline CDR1 reads SQVTM; CDR2 reads ANQGSEA. CDR3 nucleotide sequence: TGCAGCGTCGGCTATGGAGGTATTAATGAAAAACTGTTTTTT. Encoded protein: CSVGYGGINEKLFF. Supplemented by reference TRBV29-1 and TRBJ1-4, the full variable domain reads SAVISQKPSRDICQRGTSLTIQCQVDSQVTMMFWYRQQPGQSLTLIATANQGSEATYESGFVIDKFPISRPNLTFSTLTVSNMSPEDSSIYLCSVGYGGINEKLFFGSGTQLSVL.

The chain employs TRBV11-2 and TRBJ1-6, with 8 nucleotides matching TRBD1. The CDR3 spans 16 residues. The V gene's germline CDR1 is SGHAT and CDR2 FQNNGV. V lost 6 bases to trimming and J lost 6 bases; unmatched junction nucleotides: 10. The CDR3 DNA follows: TGTGCCAGCAGGTCAGGGGGCACGACGTTTAATTCACCCCTCCACTTT. Translating gives CASRSGGTTFNSPLHF.

This chain connects TRBV10-2 to TRBJ2-4; 12 bases match TRBD2. The CDR3 contains 17 residues. The germline V gene encodes CDR1 WSHSY and CDR2 SAAADI. Losses at the gene ends were 6 bases for V and 3 bases for J; bases not matched to a gene: 9. CDR3 region: CASRELAGGRGKNIQYF. The CDR3 DNA reads as TGCGCCAGCAGGGAACTAGCGGGGGGCCGAGGCAAAAACATTCAGTACTTC.

The J gene is TRBJ1-2, the V gene TRBV5-1; D is unclear. CDR1 is SGHRS, CDR2 YFSETQ, per germline. The CDR3 runs 14 residues. V was clipped by 1 base and J by 4 bases, with 11 bases between them. In DNA, the CDR3 is TGCGCCAGCAGCTTGAAGCCGCAGGCCTATGGCTACACCTTC. The encoded protein is CASSLKPQAYGYTF.

The chain recombines TRBV7-6 with TRBJ1-3; D is unclear. Per the germline V gene, CDR1 is SGHVS and CDR2 is FNYEAQ. The CDR3 consists of 15 residues. Trimming cost V 5 bases and J 4 bases, with 15 bases left between them. The DNA for the CDR3 is TGTGCCAGCAGCCCCCGGGGTGGAGTCGGAAACACCATATATTTT. As protein: CASSPRGGVGNTIYF.

This chain connects TRBV6-1 to TRBJ2-7, with a tentative D call TRBD1 (5 bases). There are 13 residues in the CDR3. Germline V CDR1 and CDR2: MNHNS, SASEGT. V was pared by 3 bases and J by 1 base, with 7 bases between. CDR3 in amino acids: CASSETVSYEQYV. In DNA, the CDR3 is TGTGCCAGCAGTGAGACAGTGTCCTACGAGCAGTACGTC.

The V and J genes are TRBV4-1 and TRBJ2-2, with 12 bases lining up with TRBD2. From germline, CDR1 is MGHRA and CDR2 YSYEKL. The CDR3 spans 18 residues. V gave up 2 bases and J gave up 0 bases; unmatched junction bases: 4. The CDR3 protein is CASSQKTSGGPNTGELFF. As DNA, the CDR3 is TGCGCCAGCAGCCAAAAGACTAGCGGGGGCCCGAACACCGGGGAGCTGTTTTTT.

This clone showed up just once. This sequence joins TRBV28 and TRBJ1-1, with 7 bases matching TRBD1. This CDR3 is 15 amino acids long. Trimming took 2 bases from V and 1 from J; bases not matched to a gene: 4. Germline V gene sequence: CDR1 MDHEN, CDR2 SYDVKM. The CDR3 nucleotides are TGTGCCAGCAGTTTACAGGACAGGAGGAACACTGAAGCTTTCTTT. Translation gives CASSLQDRRNTEAFF.

In regard to this clone: A junction boundary mismatches the germline segment, possibly from a read error. The chain joins TRBV7-2 to TRBJ1-2, with 9 bases fitting TRBD1. The CDR3 runs 14 residues. Germline V gene lookup returns CDR1 SGHTA and CDR2 FQGNSA. For the CDR3, the DNA is TGTGCCAGCAGCTCCGGCTCCGGGACAGGGAAGGATTCCTTC. It yields the protein CASSSGSGTGKDSF.

V and J are TRBV9 and TRBJ2-1, with D uncertain. This CDR3 contains 14 residues. CDR1 and CDR2 from the germline V gene are SGDLS and YYNGEE. V was pared by 4 bases and J by 0 bases, with 8 bases between. The CDR3 nucleotides are TGTGCCAGCAGCCCCCTAGGCTCCTACAATGAGCAGTTCTTC. It is translated as CASSPLGSYNEQFF.

The V and J genes are TRBV5-4 and TRBJ2-5; the match to TRBD2 covers 10 bases. V was clipped by 3 bases and J by 5 bases; unmatched bases: 7. Germline CDR1 is SGHNT and CDR2 is YYREEE (reference sequence). This CDR3 region has 15 residues. Here the CDR3 DNA reads TGTGCCAGCAGCTCCTTAGCGGGGGGAGGGGAGACCCAGTACTTC. This translates into CASSSLAGGGETQYF.

This clone was seen only once. The gene calls are TRBV5-1 and TRBJ1-6; 7 nucleotides match TRBD1. The CDR3 extends over 15 amino acids. Germline V lookup: CDR1 SGHRS, CDR2 YFSETQ. V dropped 0 bases and J dropped 7; count of bases not matched to a gene: 4. The CDR3 DNA follows: TGCGCCAGCAGCTTGGCCCTGACAGGGAATTCACCCCTCCACTTT. Protein: CASSLALTGNSPLHF. Variable domain in full (rest from reference TRBV5-1 and TRBJ1-6): KAGVTQTPRYLIKTRGQQVTLSCSPISGHRSVSWYQQTPGQGLQFLFEYFSETQRNKGNFPGRFSGRQFSNSRSEMNVSTLELGDSALYLCASSLALTGNSPLHFGNGTRLTVT.

V gene TRBV11-1 combines with J gene TRBJ1-1; 9 nucleotides line up with TRBD1. With 5 bases clipped from V and 1 base from J, the junction kept 2 bases outside the gene matches. CDR3 length: 14 amino acids. The germline gives CDR1 SGHAT, CDR2 FQDESV (reference sequence). The CDR3 here is CASSPGQGNTEAFF. Written as DNA, the CDR3 is TGTGCCAGCAGCCCGGGACAGGGGAACACTGAAGCTTTCTTT.